The 29 T cell receptor beta chains below come from one sample, sequenced in a study of blood T cell repertoires in COVID-19. TCRdb's copy holds only in-frame clones and misses some; the assay was immunoSEQ multiplex PCR. The sample contains about 78,000 clones, approximately 86% of which appear only once. The sequencing input was peripheral blood. Receptors were obtained from a man between 50 and 59 years old with active or convalescent COVID-19.

The chain recombines TRBV7-2 with TRBJ2-5; 7 bases are a match to TRBD1. This CDR3 has 13 amino acids. Germline V CDR1 and CDR2: SGHTA, FQGNSA. V shed 3 bases, J shed 9 bases, and the junction held 7 bases outside the gene matches. The CDR3 sequence: CASSFDLTGAQYF. The CDR3 nucleotides read TGTGCCAGCAGCTTCGACCTCACAGGGGCCCAGTACTTC.

This chain joins TRBV19 and TRBJ1-5; 11 bases match TRBD1. CDR1 and CDR2 from the germline V gene are LNHDA and SQIVND (reference sequence). The CDR3 loop spans 16 amino acids. Trimming cost V 4 bases and J 3 bases; bases outside gene matches: 5. CDR3 loop: CASSTGQGGYNQPQHF. Here the CDR3 DNA reads TGTGCCAGTAGTACGGGACAGGGGGGTTACAATCAGCCCCAGCATTTT. Full variable domain (outside the CDR3, taken from reference TRBV19 and TRBJ1-5): DGGITQSPKYLFRKEGQNVTLSCEQNLNHDAMYWYRQDPGQGLRLIYYSQIVNDFQKGDIAEGYSVSREKKESFPLTVTSAQKNPTAFYLCASSTGQGGYNQPQHFGDGTRLSIL.

The chain recombines TRBV27 with TRBJ2-7; 8 positions agree with TRBD1. The CDR3 covers 13 residues. J lost 4 bases, V lost 10 bases, and 9 bases had no gene match. Germline CDR1 reads MNHEY; CDR2 reads SMNVEV (reference sequence). The CDR3 nucleotides are TGTGCCACCCTTGACAGGGGTGGGTACGAGCAGTACTTC. It yields the protein CATLDRGGYEQYF.

The DNA of the CDR3 is TGCGCCAGCAGTGAGCACTCCCTGGCTAACTATGGCTACACCTTC. The encoded protein is CASSEHSLANYGYTF. The rearrangement links TRBV10-2 to TRBJ1-2; D is unresolved. Germline CDR1 WSHSY, CDR2 SAAADI. This CDR3 is 15 amino acids long. With 2 bases removed from V and 0 bases from J, the gap between germline ends came to 10 bases.

The chain employs TRBV7-9 and TRBJ2-2, with 8 bases identical to TRBD1. V shed 5 bases, J shed 6 bases, and the junction held 8 bases outside the gene matches. Looked up from germline, CDR1 is SEHNR and CDR2 is FQNEAQ (reference sequence). This CDR3 contains 15 residues. The CDR3 coding sequence is TGTGCCAGCAGCCCATCGACAGGGGAGGCCGGGGAGCTGTTTTTT. It encodes CASSPSTGEAGELFF.

The chain combines TRBV11-2 with TRBJ2-2; D uncertain. V lost 5 bases, J lost 3 bases, and 10 bases lay in between. Germline V lookup: CDR1 SGHAT, CDR2 FQNNGV. The CDR3 is 14 amino acids. The CDR3, as DNA: TGTGCCAGCAGCCCTGGGCAGTACACCGGGGAGCTGTTTTTT. This sequence encodes CASSPGQYTGELFF.

The chain couples TRBV18 to TRBJ2-3; TRBD1 matches at 7 bases. This CDR3 has 16 residues. V lost 0 bases, J lost 0 bases, and 3 bases stayed unmatched. Looked up from germline, CDR1 is KGHSH and CDR2 is LQKENI. Here the CDR3 DNA reads TGTGCCAGCTCACCACCACAGGGGACAAGCACAGATACGCAGTATTTT. Translated: CASSPPQGTSTDTQYF. Complete variable domain (other parts from reference TRBV18 and TRBJ2-3): NAGVMQNPRHLVRRRGQEARLRCSPMKGHSHVYWYRQLPEEGLKFMVYLQKENIIDESGMPKERFSAEFPKEGPSILRIQQVVRGDSAAYFCASSPPQGTSTDTQYFGPGTRLTVL.

The chain links TRBV28 to TRBJ1-2; 11 bases map to TRBD1. The CDR3 covers 13 residues. With V trimmed by 7 bases and J by 6 bases, 4 bases remained unmatched. CDR1 is MDHEN, CDR2 SYDVKM, per germline. This CDR3 reads CASTAGQGDGYTF. CDR3 nucleotide sequence: TGTGCCAGCACCGCGGGACAGGGGGATGGCTACACCTTC.

The chain carries TRBV28 and TRBJ1-6, with unresolved D. The CDR3 extends over 11 amino acids. The germline gives CDR1 MDHEN, CDR2 SYDVKM. The V gene lost 3 bases and the J gene lost 10 bases, with 4 bases spanning the gap. The CDR3 region has the DNA TGTGCCAGCAGTTTTCAGTCACCCCTCCACTTT. Translation gives CASSFQSPLHF.

The V gene is TRBV3-1 (or the pseudogene TRBV3-2), the J gene TRBJ2-3; D is possibly TRBD2 (6 bases). The CDR3 covers 14 residues. V was trimmed by 4 bases and J by 9 bases, leaving 17 bases between them. Germline CDR1 and CDR2: LGHDT and YNNKEL (reference sequence). DNA for the CDR3: TGTGCCAGCAGCCCACGGGTCCTGGAGGGGACGCAGTATTTT. This codes for CASSPRVLEGTQYF.

The chain recombines TRBV6-5 with TRBJ1-4, with a tentative D call TRBD1 (5 bases). The CDR3 runs to 13 residues. Germline lookup yields CDR1 MNHEY and CDR2 SVGAGI. Deletions cut 11 bases from V and 7 bases from J, with 17 bases between. For the CDR3, the DNA is TGTGCCGCCGAGACAGTGGCCGGTGAAAAACTGTTTTTT. This sequence encodes CAAETVAGEKLFF.

The chain combines TRBV7-8 with TRBJ1-1, with D possibly matching TRBD1 (6 bases). V shed 4 bases and J shed 3 bases, with 9 bases lying between them. CDR3 length equals 13 residues. The germline V gene encodes CDR1 SGHVS and CDR2 FQNEAQ. In nucleotides, the CDR3 is TGTGCCAGCAGCTCACAGGGCGACACTGAAGCTTTCTTT. It specifies CASSSQGDTEAFF.

The chain joins TRBV4-1 to TRBJ1-1; D is unclear. Germline V gives CDR1 MGHRA, CDR2 YSYEKL. CDR3 length: 14 amino acids. Deletions cut 0 bases from V and 4 bases from J, with 9 bases between. CDR3 amino acids: CASSQEAGGTEAFF. CDR3 nucleotide sequence: TGCGCCAGCAGCCAAGAGGCGGGAGGCACTGAAGCTTTCTTT.

The CDR3 DNA reads TGTGCCGGCCAAGGAAGATCAGCGGGGGACACAGATACGCAGTATTTT. Its translation: CAGQGRSAGDTDTQYF. The V and J genes are TRBV28 and TRBJ2-3; 8 bases line up with TRBD2. The V and J ends lost 11 bases and 2 bases, in that order; junction bases with no gene match: 15. CDR3 size: 16 residues. Germline-derived CDR1 and CDR2 are MDHEN and SYDVKM.

This rearrangement joins TRBV12-3 or TRBV12-4 to TRBJ2-7; weak D call: TRBD1 (5 bases). The CDR3 totals 13 residues. The V and J ends lost 6 bases and 0 bases respectively, with 9 bases between them. CDR3 nucleotides: TGTGCCAGCAGCACCGGACACTCCTACGAGCAGTACGTC. This translates into CASSTGHSYEQYV.

The chain joins TRBV18 to TRBJ1-6; no clear D gene. Trimming removed 3 bases at V and 5 bases at J, with 14 bases between. The germline CDR1 and CDR2 sequences are KGHSH and LQKENI. The CDR3 covers 16 residues. CDR3 bases: TGTGCCAGCTCACCCACTGGAGCGGCCAATAATTCACCCCTCCACTTT. It encodes CASSPTGAANNSPLHF.

This chain's CDR3 is CASSEAGGLNEQFF. The CDR3 DNA reads TGTGCCAGCAGTGAAGCGGGGGGGCTCAATGAGCAGTTCTTC. The genes are TRBV6-1 and TRBJ2-1, with a weak D call TRBD2 (7 bases). CDR3 size: 14 residues. V dropped 0 bases and J dropped 6 bases, with 9 bases sitting between them. Germline V gives CDR1 MNHNS, CDR2 SASEGT.

The chain uses TRBV6-2 or TRBV6-3 and TRBJ2-3; weak D call: TRBD1 (6 bases). V lost 5 bases and J 2 bases, leaving 11 bases between the germline ends. Germline CDR1 is MNHEY and CDR2 is SVGEGT. The CDR3 has 14 amino acids. The CDR3 DNA sequence: TGTGCCAGCAGTCCGGACAGTACCACAGATACGCAGTATTTT. Encoded protein: CASSPDSTTDTQYF.

The chain recombines TRBV14 with TRBJ1-6; TRBD1 matches 7 bases. Germline V gives CDR1 SGHDN, CDR2 FVKESK. Trimming took 2 bases from V and 8 from J; bases not matched to a gene: 6. The CDR3 covers 15 residues. The CDR3 region is CASSQWGQGDSPLHF. CDR3 bases: TGTGCCAGCAGCCAATGGGGGCAGGGGGATTCACCCCTCCACTTT.

The chain employs TRBV10-3 and TRBJ2-7, with 8 bases aligning to TRBD2. This CDR3 has 14 amino acids. J was trimmed by 2 bases and V by 3 bases; bases with no gene match: 3. Germline CDR1 and CDR2: ENHRY and SYGVKD. For the CDR3, the DNA is TGTGCCATCAGTGATCTAGCGGGTACCTACGAGCAGTACTTC. It codes for CAISDLAGTYEQYF.

The chain carries TRBV29-1 and TRBJ1-1, with 7 bases identical to TRBD1. The V gene's germline CDR1 is SQVTM and CDR2 ANQGSEA. The CDR3 contains 17 residues. The V gene end was trimmed by 0 bases and the J gene end by 1 base; junction bases not matched to a gene: 11. This chain's CDR3 is CSVEEDRDLGRNTEAFF. The CDR3 coding sequence is TGCAGCGTTGAAGAAGACAGGGACCTTGGGAGGAACACTGAAGCTTTCTTT.

The genes are TRBV7-2 and TRBJ2-5, with 7 bases fitting TRBD2. Germline V gene data show CDR1 as SGHTA and CDR2 as FQGNSA. CDR3 length: 14 amino acids. J gave up 1 base and V 1 base, and 0 bases lay outside the gene matches. The CDR3 reads CASSLGGGQETQYF. The DNA for the CDR3 is TGTGCCAGCAGCTTAGGGGGGGGCCAAGAGACCCAGTACTTC.

The rearrangement uses TRBV10-3 and TRBJ2-5, with 9 bases that match TRBD2. Losses at the gene ends were 5 bases for V and 1 base for J; bases not matched to a gene: 5. This CDR3 spans 15 amino acids. The germline V gene encodes CDR1 ENHRY and CDR2 SYGVKD. DNA of the CDR3: TGTGCCATCAGTATTGGTAGCGGGGGCCAAGAGACCCAGTACTTC. This sequence encodes CAISIGSGGQETQYF.

This clone was picked up one time. The chain couples TRBV7-2 to TRBJ2-7; TRBD1 matches 11 bases. Trimming took 5 bases from V and 1 from J; bases not matched to a gene: 10. From germline, CDR1 is SGHTA and CDR2 FQGNSA. CDR3 length equals 17 residues. CDR3 protein: CASSLGTGGPSSYEQYF. For the CDR3, the DNA is TGTGCCAGCAGCCTCGGGACAGGGGGGCCTTCTTCCTACGAGCAGTACTTC. The whole variable domain, remainder taken from reference TRBV7-2 and TRBJ2-7, is GAGVSQSPSNKVTEKGKDVELRCDPISGHTALYWYRQSLGQGLEFLIYFQGNSAPDKSGLPSDRFSAERTGGSVSTLTIQRTQQEDSAVYLCASSLGTGGPSSYEQYFGPGTRLTVT.

The chain has TRBV10-1 and TRBJ2-3; tentatively, D is TRBD2 (7 bases). The ends were cut back, 2 bases at V and 2 bases at J, with 8 bases in the middle. This CDR3 region has 14 residues. Germline-derived CDR1 and CDR2 are WNHNN and SYGVQD (reference sequence). The CDR3 loop is CASSERGATDTQYF. The CDR3, as DNA: TGCGCCAGCAGTGAGCGGGGGGCCACAGATACGCAGTATTTT.

The J gene is TRBJ2-5, the V gene TRBV27; D remains ambiguous. V lost 3 bases and J lost 6, with 8 bases in between. CDR3 size: 12 residues. The germline gives CDR1 MNHEY, CDR2 SMNVEV (reference sequence). DNA for the CDR3: TGTGCCAGCAGTTTCCTAGGTCAGACCCAGTACTTC. It codes for CASSFLGQTQYF.

This clone was observed a handful of times. J is TRBJ2-1 and V is TRBV18; the D gene is possibly TRBD2 (6 bases). Germline CDR1 is KGHSH and CDR2 is LQKENI. The CDR3 runs 13 residues. V lost 9 bases to trimming and J lost 5 bases, with 14 bases between them. CDR3 amino acids: CASSGTGNNEQFF. CDR3 DNA: TGTGCCAGTTCCGGGACTGGCAACAATGAGCAGTTCTTC.

The gene calls are TRBV6-5 and TRBJ1-1; no clear D gene. Germline values: CDR1 MNHEY, CDR2 SVGAGI. Trimming removed 4 bases from V and 6 bases from J, with 12 bases in between. This CDR3 comprises 13 residues. The CDR3 coding sequence is TGTGCCAGCAGTTCCGGTTTGAGAGCTGAAGCTTTCTTT. Protein: CASSSGLRAEAFF.

V gene TRBV27 combines with J gene TRBJ1-5; perhaps TRBD1 as D (5 bases). CDR1 is MNHEY and CDR2 is SMNVEV in the germline V gene (reference sequence). Trimming left V 6 bases short and J 0 bases short, with 12 bases between. This CDR3 is 15 amino acids long. The CDR3 protein is CASRLSGGSNQPQHF. The CDR3 coding sequence is TGTGCCAGCAGACTATCGGGGGGTAGCAATCAGCCCCAGCATTTT.